These T cell receptor beta chains were read from a single sample in a study of OX40 agonist ivuxolimab in advanced cancers. Assay used: immunoSEQ multiplex PCR; TCRdb lists only in-frame clones, some missing. Of tens of thousands of clones in the sample, 85% were seen once. The material sequenced was CD4+ or CD8+ T cells sorted from blood, taken in a trial of the OX40 agonist ivuxolimab. The receptors come from an adult with an advanced solid tumor such as melanoma, head and neck, liver or kidney cancer. Each CDR3 is given with its conserved first and last residue. D genes are given only for firm matches. Expanded clones are given a class, and other clones once, few, many or no size at all.

clone size,V gene,D gene,J gene,CDR3 protein,CDR3 DNA
-,TRBV7-9,-,TRBJ1-1,CASSLGDRIEAFF,TGTGCCAGCAGCTTAGGGGACCGCATTGAAGCTTTCTTT
-,TRBV4-1,-,TRBJ1-2,CASSQDPGSNYGYTF,TGCGCCAGCAGCCAAGATCCCGGGAGTAACTATGGCTACACCTTC
-,TRBV4-1,TRBD2,TRBJ2-5,CASSKGTSGQETQYF,TGCGCCAGCAGCAAAGGGACTAGCGGCCAAGAGACCCAGTACTTC
-,TRBV28,-,TRBJ1-4,CASTGTNEKLFF,TGTGCCAGTACAGGAACTAATGAAAAACTGTTTTTT
-,TRBV4-1,TRBD1,TRBJ1-3,CASSQVGTAGFYF,TGCGCCAGCAGCCAAGTCGGGACAGCCGGGTTTTATTTT
-,TRBV7-9,TRBD1,TRBJ2-4,CASSLSAGGNIQYF,TGTGCCAGCAGCTTAAGCGCAGGGGGAAACATTCAGTACTTC
-,TRBV6-6,-,TRBJ1-4,CASSFGTVNEKLFF,TGTGCCAGCAGTTTCGGGACTGTAAATGAAAAACTGTTTTTT
-,TRBV10-3,TRBD1,TRBJ1-1,CAISESRTGGTEAFF,TGTGCCATCAGTGAGTCAAGGACAGGGGGTACTGAAGCTTTCTTT
-,TRBV14,TRBD1,TRBJ2-1,CASSPPGQFYNGEQFF,TGTGCCAGCAGCCCACCGGGACAGTTCTACAATGGTGAGCAGTTCTTC
-,TRBV28,-,TRBJ1-2,CASSPTDFWGYTF,TGTGCCAGCAGTCCGACAGATTTTTGGGGCTACACCTTC
-,TRBV2,-,TRBJ2-6,CASSAGVGANVLTF,TGTGCCAGCAGTGCAGGAGTTGGGGCCAACGTCCTGACTTTC
once,TRBV7-8,-,TRBJ1-2,CASSLMRQNDYGYTF,TGTGCCAGCAGCTTAATGCGACAGAATGACTATGGCTACACCTTC
-,TRBV9,-,TRBJ1-2,CASSVGGYGYTF,TGTGCCAGCAGCGTAGGAGGATACGGCTACACCTTC
-,TRBV5-1,-,TRBJ2-7,CASSLPGADEQYF,TGCGCCAGCAGCTTGCCGGGGGCTGATGAGCAGTACTTC
few,TRBV4-3,-,TRBJ1-2,CASSQVGENYGYTF,TGCGCCAGCAGCCAAGTAGGCGAAAACTATGGCTACACCTTC
-,TRBV6-5,TRBD2,TRBJ2-1,CASSYLSGGNEQFF,TGTGCCAGCAGTTACCTTAGCGGGGGCAATGAGCAGTTCTTC
-,TRBV27,-,TRBJ2-5,CASSLLGRLETQYF,TGTGCCAGCAGCCTGTTGGGACGGCTGGAGACCCAGTACTTC
-,TRBV23-1,-,TRBJ1-2,CASMRGTYGYTF,TGCGCCAGCATGCGGGGTACCTATGGCTACACCTTC
-,TRBV28,TRBD1,TRBJ1-1,CASSPGQGGTEAFF,TGTGCCAGCAGTCCGGGACAGGGCGGGACTGAAGCTTTCTTT
-,TRBV7-8,-,TRBJ1-1,CASSQDSDFTEAFF,TGTGCCAGCAGCCAAGACTCCGACTTCACTGAAGCTTTCTTT
once,TRBV4-3,-,TRBJ2-2,CASSTKVLGELFF,TGCGCCAGCAGTACCAAGGTCCTGGGGGAGCTGTTTTTT
-,TRBV2,TRBD1,TRBJ1-2,CASSADRGHDGYTF,TGTGCCAGCAGTGCTGACAGGGGGCACGATGGCTACACCTTC
-,TRBV7-9,-,TRBJ2-1,CASSFLDSSTLWQFF,TGTGCCAGCAGCTTCCTAGACTCCAGCACCCTTTGGCAGTTCTTC
-,TRBV6-1,-,TRBJ1-1,CASREVPTGNTEAFF,TGTGCCAGCAGGGAGGTACCTACGGGGAACACTGAAGCTTTCTTT
-,TRBV28,TRBD1,TRBJ2-1,CASSLTGVLDNEQFF,TGTGCCAGCAGCTTGACAGGGGTTTTGGACAATGAGCAGTTCTTC
-,TRBV2,-,TRBJ2-7,CASRGGKNEQYF,TGTGCCAGCAGGGGTGGGAAGAACGAGCAGTACTTC
-,TRBV7-9,-,TRBJ2-7,CATGEEQGLNSYEQYF,TGTGCCACCGGGGAGGAACAGGGGCTAAACTCCTACGAGCAGTACTTC
-,TRBV7-8,TRBD1,TRBJ1-1,CASSLAGQGTNTEAFF,TGTGCCAGCAGCTTAGCCGGACAGGGGACGAACACTGAAGCTTTCTTT
-,TRBV4-2,-,TRBJ1-1,CASSPRTPFDRRGTEAFF,TGTGCCAGCAGCCCTCGGACCCCCTTTGACAGGAGGGGTACTGAAGCTTTCTTT
-,TRBV7-3,TRBD1,TRBJ2-2,CASSIWTGGTGELFF,TGTGCCAGCAGCATATGGACAGGGGGAACCGGGGAGCTGTTTTTT
-,TRBV2,-,TRBJ1-5,CASSGHTDSNQPQHF,TGTGCCAGCAGTGGTCACACTGATAGCAATCAGCCCCAGCATTTT
-,TRBV7-7,-,TRBJ1-1,CASSHSTENTEAFF,TGTGCCAGCAGCCATTCGACGGAAAACACTGAAGCTTTCTTT
-,TRBV4-2,TRBD1,TRBJ2-5,CASSQGVARGRLQETQYF,TGTGCCAGCAGCCAAGGGGTTGCCAGGGGGCGCCTCCAAGAGACCCAGTACTTC
-,TRBV19,TRBD1,TRBJ1-2,CATAPGQGFWYGYTF,TGTGCCACCGCTCCGGGACAGGGATTTTGGTATGGCTACACCTTC
-,TRBV7-8,-,TRBJ1-1,CASSLGPPDTEAFF,TGTGCCAGCAGCTTAGGACCCCCAGACACTGAAGCTTTCTTT
-,TRBV4-2,-,TRBJ2-3,CASSHITSPFTDTQYF,TGTGCCAGCAGCCACATAACTAGTCCCTTCACAGATACGCAGTATTTT
-,TRBV28,-,TRBJ1-6,CASSLTALYLPLHF,TGTGCCAGCAGTTTAACAGCCCTTTACCTACCCCTCCACTTT
-,TRBV4-3,-,TRBJ1-1,CASSQDAGLDTEAFF,TGCGCCAGCAGCCAAGACGCAGGGTTGGACACTGAAGCTTTCTTT
-,TRBV11-2,-,TRBJ1-5,CASSRDYYSNQPQHF,TGTGCCAGCAGCAGGGACTATTATAGCAATCAGCCCCAGCATTTT
-,TRBV7-8,TRBD2,TRBJ2-5,CASSPALAGYFETQYF,TGTGCCAGCAGCCCCGCACTAGCGGGGTATTTTGAGACCCAGTACTTC
-,TRBV27,TRBD2,TRBJ2-5,CASSPETSGGRETQYF,TGTGCCAGCAGCCCCGAGACTAGCGGGGGTCGAGAGACCCAGTACTTC
-,TRBV21-1,-,TRBJ2-3,CASSKEALWGGPVDTQYF,TGTGCCAGCAGCAAAGAGGCCCTATGGGGGGGGCCTGTAGATACGCAGTATTTT
-,TRBV7-6,-,TRBJ2-5,CASSHPMGSVETQYF,TGTGCCAGCAGCCACCCTATGGGGTCCGTGGAGACCCAGTACTTC